This TCR beta chain was documented in a study of blood T cell repertoires in COVID-19. This clone has more than one count but fewer than ten. Trimming removed 5 bases from V and 3 bases from J; junction bases left unmatched: 3. The CDR3 sequence is 14 residues long. Germline CDR1 is SGHTA and CDR2 is FQGNSA. The table came from immunoSEQ multiplex PCR; TCRdb's copy has only in-frame clones and leaves some out. The sample includes 35,000 to 50,000 clones, around 91% of them seen just once. This TCR was sampled from a man aged 50 or older with active COVID-19. The V gene is TRBV7-2, the J gene TRBJ1-5; 8 positions match TRBD1. Material: peripheral blood. CDR3 DNA: TGTGCCAGCAGCCGGGACAGGAACAATCAGCCCCAGCATTTT. Amino acid sequence: CASSRDRNNQPQHF.